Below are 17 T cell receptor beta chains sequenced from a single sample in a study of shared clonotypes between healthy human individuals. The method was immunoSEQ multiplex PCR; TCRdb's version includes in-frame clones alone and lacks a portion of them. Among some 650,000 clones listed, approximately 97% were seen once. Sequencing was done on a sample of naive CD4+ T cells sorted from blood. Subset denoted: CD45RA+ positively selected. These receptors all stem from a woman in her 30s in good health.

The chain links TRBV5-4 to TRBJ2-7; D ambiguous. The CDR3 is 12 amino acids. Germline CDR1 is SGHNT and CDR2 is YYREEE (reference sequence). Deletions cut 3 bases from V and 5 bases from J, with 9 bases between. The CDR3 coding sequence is TGTGCCAGCAGCTCAGATAACAACGAGCAGTACTTC. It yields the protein CASSSDNNEQYF.

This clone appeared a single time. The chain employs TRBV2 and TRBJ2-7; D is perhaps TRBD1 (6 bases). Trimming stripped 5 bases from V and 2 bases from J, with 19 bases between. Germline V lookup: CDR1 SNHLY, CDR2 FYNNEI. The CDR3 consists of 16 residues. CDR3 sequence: CASSYAADQGTYEQYF. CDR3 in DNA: TGTGCCAGCAGTTACGCTGCGGACCAGGGGACCTACGAGCAGTACTTC.

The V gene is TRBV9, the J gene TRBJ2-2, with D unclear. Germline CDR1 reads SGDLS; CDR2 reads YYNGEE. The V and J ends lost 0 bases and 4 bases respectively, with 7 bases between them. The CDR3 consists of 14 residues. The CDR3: CASSVVQATGELFF. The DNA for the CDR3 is TGTGCCAGCAGCGTAGTACAAGCCACCGGGGAGCTGTTTTTT.

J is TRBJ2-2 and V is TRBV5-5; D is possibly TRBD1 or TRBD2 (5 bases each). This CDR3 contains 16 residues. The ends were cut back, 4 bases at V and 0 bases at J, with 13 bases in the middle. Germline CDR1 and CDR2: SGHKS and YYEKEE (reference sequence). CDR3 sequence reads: CASSRNRGPNTGELFF. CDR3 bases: TGTGCCAGCAGCAGAAACCGGGGCCCGAACACCGGGGAGCTGTTTTTT.

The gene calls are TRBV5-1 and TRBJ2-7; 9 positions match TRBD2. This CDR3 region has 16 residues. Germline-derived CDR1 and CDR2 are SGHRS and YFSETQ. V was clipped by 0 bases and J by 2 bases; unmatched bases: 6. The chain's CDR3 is CASSLGPAGGPYEQYF. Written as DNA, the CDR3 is TGCGCCAGCAGCTTGGGCCCCGCGGGAGGGCCCTACGAGCAGTACTTC.

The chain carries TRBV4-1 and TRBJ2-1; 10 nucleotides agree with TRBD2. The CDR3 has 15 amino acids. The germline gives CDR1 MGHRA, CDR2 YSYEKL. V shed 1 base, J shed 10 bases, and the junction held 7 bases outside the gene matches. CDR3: CASSQALAGRGEQFF. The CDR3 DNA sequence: TGCGCCAGCAGCCAAGCACTAGCGGGACGGGGCGAGCAGTTCTTC.

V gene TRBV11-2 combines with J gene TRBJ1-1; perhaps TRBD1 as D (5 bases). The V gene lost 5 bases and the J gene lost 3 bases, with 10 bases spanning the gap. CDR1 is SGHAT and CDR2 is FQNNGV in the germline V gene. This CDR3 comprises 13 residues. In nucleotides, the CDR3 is TGTGCCAGCAGCCTCCCGGGGGACACTGAAGCTTTCTTT. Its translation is CASSLPGDTEAFF. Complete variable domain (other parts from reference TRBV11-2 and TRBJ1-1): EAGVAQSPRYKIIEKRQSVAFWCNPISGHATLYWYQQILGQGPKLLIQFQNNGVVDDSQLPKDRFSAERLKGVDSTLKIQPAKLEDSAVYLCASSLPGDTEAFFGQGTRLTVV.

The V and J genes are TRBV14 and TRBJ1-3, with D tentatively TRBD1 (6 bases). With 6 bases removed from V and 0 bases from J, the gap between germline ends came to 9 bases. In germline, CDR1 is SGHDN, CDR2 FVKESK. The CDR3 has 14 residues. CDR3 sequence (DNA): TGTGCCAGCAGTCACAGGGTCTCTGGAAACACCATATATTTT. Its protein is CASSHRVSGNTIYF.

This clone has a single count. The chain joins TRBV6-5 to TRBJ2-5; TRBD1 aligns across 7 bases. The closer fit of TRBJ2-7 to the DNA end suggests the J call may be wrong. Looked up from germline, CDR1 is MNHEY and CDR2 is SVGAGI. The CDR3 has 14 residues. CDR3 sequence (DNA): TGTGCCAGCAGCGACAGGGTCCAATCCTACGAGCAGTACTTC. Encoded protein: CASSDRVQSYEQYF.

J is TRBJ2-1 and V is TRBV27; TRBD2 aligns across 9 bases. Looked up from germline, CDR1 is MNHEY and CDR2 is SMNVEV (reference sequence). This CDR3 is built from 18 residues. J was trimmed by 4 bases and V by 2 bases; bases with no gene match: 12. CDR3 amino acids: CASSLNRPGAGGYNEQFF. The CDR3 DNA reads TGTGCCAGCAGTTTAAACCGCCCCGGGGCGGGAGGGTACAATGAGCAGTTCTTC.

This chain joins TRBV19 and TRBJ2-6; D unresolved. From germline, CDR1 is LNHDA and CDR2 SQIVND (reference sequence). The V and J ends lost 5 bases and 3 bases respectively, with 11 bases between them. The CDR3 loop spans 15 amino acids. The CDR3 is CASSLPGGGANVLTF. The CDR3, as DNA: TGTGCCAGTAGTCTCCCGGGCGGTGGGGCCAACGTCCTGACTTTC.

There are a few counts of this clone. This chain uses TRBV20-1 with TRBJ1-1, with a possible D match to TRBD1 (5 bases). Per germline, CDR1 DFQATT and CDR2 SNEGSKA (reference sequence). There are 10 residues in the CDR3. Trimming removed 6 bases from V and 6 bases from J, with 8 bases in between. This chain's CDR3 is CSAPRAEAFF. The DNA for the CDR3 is TGCAGTGCCCCCAGGGCTGAAGCTTTCTTT.

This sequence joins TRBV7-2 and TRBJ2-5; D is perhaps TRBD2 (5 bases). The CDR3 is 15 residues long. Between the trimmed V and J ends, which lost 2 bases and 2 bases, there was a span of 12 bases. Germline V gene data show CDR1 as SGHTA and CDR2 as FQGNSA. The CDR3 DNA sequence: TGTGCCAGCAGCTTATTCGGGGTTGTTCAAGAGACCCAGTACTTC. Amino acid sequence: CASSLFGVVQETQYF.

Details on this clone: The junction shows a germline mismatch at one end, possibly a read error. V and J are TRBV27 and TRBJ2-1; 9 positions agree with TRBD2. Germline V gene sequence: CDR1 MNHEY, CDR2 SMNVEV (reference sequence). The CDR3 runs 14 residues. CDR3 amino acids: CASSFHDSGTSLVF. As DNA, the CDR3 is TGTGCCAGCAGTTTCCACGATTCCGGGACTAGCTTGGTCTTC.

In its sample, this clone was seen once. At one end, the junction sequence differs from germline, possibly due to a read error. CDR3 region: CASEGGPASNEQYF. Here the CDR3 DNA reads TGTGCCAGCGAAGGTGGCCCGGCCTCCAACGAGCAGTACTTC. The chain combines TRBV6-1 with TRBJ2-7, with D unresolved. Germline CDR1 is MNHNS and CDR2 is SASEGT. This CDR3 spans 14 amino acids.

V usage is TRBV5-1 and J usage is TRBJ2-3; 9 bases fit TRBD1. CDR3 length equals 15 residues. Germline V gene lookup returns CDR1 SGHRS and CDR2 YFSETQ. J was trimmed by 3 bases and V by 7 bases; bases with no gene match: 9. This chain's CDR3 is CASYPGTGLTDTQYF. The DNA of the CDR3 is TGCGCCAGCTACCCCGGGACAGGGTTGACAGATACGCAGTATTTT. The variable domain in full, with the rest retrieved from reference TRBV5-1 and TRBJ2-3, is KAGVTQTPRYLIKTRGQQVTLSCSPISGHRSVSWYQQTPGQGLQFLFEYFSETQRNKGNFPGRFSGRQFSNSRSEMNVSTLELGDSALYLCASYPGTGLTDTQYFGPGTRLTVL.

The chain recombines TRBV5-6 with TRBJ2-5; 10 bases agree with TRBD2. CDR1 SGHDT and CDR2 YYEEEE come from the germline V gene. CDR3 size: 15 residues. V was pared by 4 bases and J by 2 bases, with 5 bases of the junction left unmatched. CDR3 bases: TGTGCCAGCAGCCGACTAGCGGGCTTTCAAGAGACCCAGTACTTC. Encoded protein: CASSRLAGFQETQYF.